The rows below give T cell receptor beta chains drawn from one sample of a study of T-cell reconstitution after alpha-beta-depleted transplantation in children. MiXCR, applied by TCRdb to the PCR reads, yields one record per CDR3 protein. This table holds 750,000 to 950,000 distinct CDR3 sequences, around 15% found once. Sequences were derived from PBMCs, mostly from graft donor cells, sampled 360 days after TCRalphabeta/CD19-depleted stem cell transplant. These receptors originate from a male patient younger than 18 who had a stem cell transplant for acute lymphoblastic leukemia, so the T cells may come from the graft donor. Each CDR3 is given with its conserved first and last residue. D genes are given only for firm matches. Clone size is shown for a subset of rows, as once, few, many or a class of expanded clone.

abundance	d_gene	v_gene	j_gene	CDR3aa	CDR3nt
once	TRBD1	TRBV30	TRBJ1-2	CAWSGAGQHYGYTF	TGTGCCTGGAGTGGGGCGGGACAGCACTATGGCTACACCTTC
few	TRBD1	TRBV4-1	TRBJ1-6	CASSQGQGEGSYNSPLHF	TGCGCCAGCAGCCAAGGTCAGGGGGAGGGCTCCTATAATTCACCCCTCCACTTT
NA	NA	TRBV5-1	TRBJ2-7	CASSWSSGAYEQYF	TGCGCCAGCAGTTGGAGCAGTGGTGCCTACGAGCAGTACTTC
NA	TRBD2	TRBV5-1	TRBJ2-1	CASSLVLGLATDEQFF	TGCGCCAGCAGCTTGGTGCTCGGACTAGCTACCGATGAGCAGTTCTTC
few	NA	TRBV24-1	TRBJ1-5	CATSRGEYSNQPQHF	TGTGCCACCAGTCGAGGAGAATATAGCAATCAGCCCCAGCATTTT
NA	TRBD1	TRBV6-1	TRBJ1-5	CASSALQGELNQPQHF	TGTGCCAGCAGTGCCTTACAGGGGGAACTCAATCAGCCCCAGCATTTT
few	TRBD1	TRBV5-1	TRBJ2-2	CASSLGRTGLNTGELFF	TGCGCCAGCAGCTTGGGGAGGACAGGATTGAACACCGGGGAGCTGTTTTTT
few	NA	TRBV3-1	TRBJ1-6	CASSQNNSPLHF	TGTGCCAGCAGCCAGAATAATTCACCCCTCCACTTT
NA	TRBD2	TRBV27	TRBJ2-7	CASSPGLAGVNEQYF	TGTGCCAGCAGTCCCGGACTAGCGGGAGTAAACGAGCAGTACTTC
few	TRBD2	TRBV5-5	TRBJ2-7	CASRRGLGIDGYEQYF	TGTGCCAGCCGCCGGGGACTAGGGATTGACGGCTACGAGCAGTACTTC
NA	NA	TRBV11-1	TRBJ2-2	CASSFLSAGELFF	TGTGCCAGCAGCTTCCTATCGGCCGGGGAGCTGTTTTTT
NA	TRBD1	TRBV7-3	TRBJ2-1	CASSRDRTGTLIYNEQFF	TGTGCCAGCAGCCGGGACAGGACCGGGACACTTATCTACAATGAGCAGTTCTTC
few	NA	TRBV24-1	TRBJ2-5	CATSDPTGREETQYF	TGTGCCACCAGTGATCCAACGGGCAGGGAGGAGACCCAGTACTTC
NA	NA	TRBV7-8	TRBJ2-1	CASTQASGVGAYNEQFF	TGTGCCAGCACCCAGGCATCGGGAGTTGGCGCCTACAATGAGCAGTTCTTC
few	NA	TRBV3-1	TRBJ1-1	CASSQEEGTEAFF	TGTGCCAGCAGCCAAGAGGAAGGGACTGAAGCTTTCTTT
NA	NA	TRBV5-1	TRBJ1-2	CASSFLMTGDGYTF	TGCGCCAGCAGCTTTTTGATGACCGGAGACGGCTACACCTTC
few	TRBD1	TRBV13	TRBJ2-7	CASSRSGTGSYEQYF	TGTGCCAGCAGCCGATCCGGGACAGGGTCCTACGAGCAGTACTTC
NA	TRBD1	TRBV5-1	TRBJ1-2	CASSPGQGTLYGYTF	TGCGCCAGCAGCCCTGGACAGGGCACATTATATGGCTACACCTTC
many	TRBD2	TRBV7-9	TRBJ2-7	CASSLELAGDEQYF	TGTGCCAGCAGCTTAGAGCTAGCGGGAGACGAGCAGTACTTC
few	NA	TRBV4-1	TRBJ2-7	CASSQDWGYEQYF	TGCGCCAGCAGCCAAGACTGGGGGTACGAGCAGTACTTC
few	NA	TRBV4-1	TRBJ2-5	CASSQVVRSRETQYF	TGCGCCAGCAGCCAAGTAGTTCGTAGCCGGGAGACCCAGTACTTC
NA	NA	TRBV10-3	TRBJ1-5	CAISPSIDSNQPQHF	TGTGCCATCAGCCCCAGTATCGATAGCAATCAGCCCCAGCATTTT
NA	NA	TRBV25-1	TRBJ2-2	CASSEDRELNTGELFF	TGTGCCAGCAGTGAAGATCGGGAACTAAACACCGGGGAGCTGTTTTTT
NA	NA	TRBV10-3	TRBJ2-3	CAIREGLPRTDTQYF	TGTGCCATCAGGGAAGGGCTACCGAGGACAGATACGCAGTATTTT
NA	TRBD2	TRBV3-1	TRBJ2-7	CASSQDLGSGSPDEQYF	TGTGCCAGCAGCCAAGATCTAGGCAGCGGGAGTCCGGACGAGCAGTACTTC
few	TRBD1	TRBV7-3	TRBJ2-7	CASSPQGAGSYEQYF	TGTGCCAGCAGCCCTCAGGGGGCTGGATCCTACGAGCAGTACTTC
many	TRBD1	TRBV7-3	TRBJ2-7	CASSPVGGQGAHEQYF	TGTGCCAGCAGCCCGGTTGGGGGACAGGGTGCTCACGAGCAGTACTTC
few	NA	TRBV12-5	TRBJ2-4	CASGLDYNAIQYF	TGTGCTAGTGGTTTGGACTATAACGCCATTCAGTACTTC
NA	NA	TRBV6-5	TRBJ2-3	CASSYTPFGGSTDTQYF	TGTGCCAGCAGTTATACCCCTTTCGGGGGCAGCACAGATACGCAGTATTTT
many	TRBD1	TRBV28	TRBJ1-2	CASSLDRVGGYTF	TGTGCCAGCAGTTTGGACAGGGTTGGTGGCTACACCTTC
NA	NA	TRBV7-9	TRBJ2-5	CASSLHQSETQYF	TGTGCCAGCAGCCTGCACCAATCGGAGACCCAGTACTTC
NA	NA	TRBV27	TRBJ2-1	CASSSHQGLYNEQFF	TGTGCCAGCAGTTCTCACCAGGGGCTTTACAATGAGCAGTTCTTC
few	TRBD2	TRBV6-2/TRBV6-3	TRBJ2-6	CASSWTGPGLAGDSGANVLTF	TGTGCCAGCAGCTGGACAGGACCGGGACTAGCGGGCGACTCTGGGGCCAACGTCCTGACTTTC
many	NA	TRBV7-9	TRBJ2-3	CASSSLSVAGTDTQYF	TGTGCCAGCAGCTCCCTTAGCGTGGCGGGCACAGATACGCAGTATTTT
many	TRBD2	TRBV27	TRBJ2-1	CASNRGGGSSYNEQFF	TGTGCCAGCAACCGAGGTGGCGGGAGTTCCTACAATGAGCAGTTCTTC
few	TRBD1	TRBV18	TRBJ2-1	CASSPQGAHTGEQFF	TGTGCCAGCTCACCCCAGGGGGCCCATACCGGTGAGCAGTTCTTC